This passage covers 17 T cell receptor beta chains from one sample sequenced in a study of pediatric ulcerative colitis. Using immunoSEQ multiplex PCR, the repertoire was profiled, and TCRdb retains in-frame clones only, with some absent. The table records tens of thousands of clones, 60% to 85% of them present only once. During colonoscopy, one to two rectal pinch biopsies were collected. The sample taken for sequencing was gut tissue. Receptors were obtained from a girl under 18 with moderate ulcerative colitis.

The chain has TRBV7-9 and TRBJ2-2; D gene ambiguous. The CDR3 covers 14 residues. The germline V gene encodes CDR1 SEHNR and CDR2 FQNEAQ (reference sequence). Trimming left V 2 bases short and J 2 bases short, with 6 bases between. CDR3 in amino acids: CASSLSRNTGELFF. Here the CDR3 DNA reads TGTGCCAGCAGCTTAAGCAGAAACACCGGGGAGCTGTTTTTT.

CDR3 sequence reads: CAISEPGGSNEKLFF. The CDR3 nucleotides are TGTGCCATCAGTGAGCCGGGGGGTTCTAATGAAAAACTGTTTTTT. The chain has TRBV10-3 and TRBJ1-4; D may be TRBD1 (5 bases). From germline, CDR1 is ENHRY and CDR2 SYGVKD. V was clipped by 2 bases and J by 3 bases, with 10 bases between them. This CDR3 spans 15 amino acids.

The chain is built from TRBV19 and TRBJ1-5, with no clear D. V dropped 3 bases and J dropped 4 bases, with 10 bases sitting between them. This CDR3 region has 14 residues. Germline loops: CDR1 LNHDA, CDR2 SQIVND (reference sequence). CDR3 coding DNA: TGTGCCAGTAGTATGGAACCGCATAATCAGCCCCAGCATTTT. The encoded protein is CASSMEPHNQPQHF.

This sequence joins TRBV7-2 and TRBJ1-6; D call uncertain. V was trimmed by 2 bases and J by 10 bases, leaving 12 bases between them. The CDR3 spans 14 residues. CDR1 is SGHTA and CDR2 is FQGNSA in the germline V gene. CDR3: CASSLRNGRSPLHF. In DNA form, the CDR3 reads TGTGCCAGCAGCTTAAGAAACGGGCGCTCACCCCTCCACTTT.

This chain uses TRBV11-1 with TRBJ2-3, with a possible D match to TRBD2 (6 bases). This CDR3 has 15 residues. Germline V CDR1 and CDR2: SGHAT, FQDESV (reference sequence). V was cut by 5 bases and J by 1 base, with 13 bases left in between. This chain's CDR3 is CASSRGSIRTDTQYF. Here the CDR3 DNA reads TGTGCCAGCAGCCGGGGGAGTATCCGCACAGATACGCAGTATTTT.

The genes are TRBV5-1 and TRBJ2-1; 7 nucleotides agree with TRBD2. Per the germline V gene, CDR1 is SGHRS and CDR2 is YFSETQ. This CDR3 has 16 residues. Trimming removed 5 bases from V and 0 bases from J; junction bases left unmatched: 8. The CDR3 DNA reads TGCGCCAGCAGTTGGCTAGCGGATAGCTCCTACAATGAGCAGTTCTTC. Amino acids: CASSWLADSSYNEQFF.

The chain recombines TRBV11-2 with TRBJ2-1; TRBD1 matches at 9 bases. Germline assignment: CDR1 SGHAT and CDR2 FQNNGV. This CDR3 is built from 16 residues. Unmatched junction bases numbered 10, after V lost 2 bases and J lost 8 bases. Written as DNA, the CDR3 is TGTGCCAGCAGCTTAAGTCTGGGACAGGGACTTCATGAGCAGTTCTTC. Its protein is CASSLSLGQGLHEQFF.

This sequence joins TRBV13 and TRBJ2-7; either TRBD1 or TRBD2 may fit D (5 bases each). The CDR3 is made up of 15 amino acids. Germline loops: CDR1 PRHDT, CDR2 FYEKMQ (reference sequence). V was shortened by 5 bases and J by 1 base, with 15 bases between the two germline ends. The CDR3 nucleotides are TGTGCCAGCAGCCTCGGGACCCCCCGGTCCTACGAGCAGTACTTC. Its protein is CASSLGTPRSYEQYF. Combining the CDR3 with reference TRBV13 and TRBJ2-7 gives the whole variable domain AAGVIQSPRHLIKEKRETATLKCYPIPRHDTVYWYQQGPGQDPQFLISFYEKMQSDKGSIPDRFSAQQFSDYHSELNMSSLELGDSALYFCASSLGTPRSYEQYFGPGTRLTVT.

The chain uses TRBV25-1 and TRBJ2-1; 12 nucleotides line up with TRBD2. This CDR3 has 13 residues. Germline CDR1 and CDR2: MGHDK and SYGVNS. V shed 6 bases, J shed 9 bases, and the junction held 3 bases outside the gene matches. CDR3 in amino acids: CASRLAGGSEQFF. The CDR3 region has the DNA TGTGCCAGCAGACTAGCGGGAGGAAGTGAGCAGTTCTTC.

This sequence joins TRBV4-1 and TRBJ2-1; the D is unclear. Germline loops: CDR1 MGHRA, CDR2 YSYEKL. V was pared by 0 bases and J by 2 bases, with 11 bases between. The CDR3 loop spans 16 amino acids. CDR3 loop: CASSQDRRYPYNEQFF. CDR3 sequence (DNA): TGCGCCAGCAGCCAAGATCGTCGTTATCCCTACAATGAGCAGTTCTTC.

V is TRBV5-6 and J is TRBJ2-3; D not certain. This CDR3 region has 15 residues. V lost 0 bases to trimming and J lost 4 bases, with 12 bases between them. CDR1 is SGHDT, CDR2 YYEEEE, per germline. CDR3 sequence reads: CASSLGAGRADTQYF. CDR3 in DNA: TGTGCCAGCAGCTTGGGCGCAGGTCGGGCAGATACGCAGTATTTT. Using reference TRBV5-6 and TRBJ2-3 for the parts outside the CDR3, the full variable domain is DAGVTQSPTHLIKTRGQQVTLRCSPKSGHDTVSWYQQALGQGPQFIFQYYEEEERQRGNFPDRFSGHQFPNYSSELNVNALLLGDSALYLCASSLGAGRADTQYFGPGTRLTVL.

This chain connects TRBV6-5 to TRBJ1-3; perhaps TRBD1 as D (5 bases). Germline V gives CDR1 MNHEY, CDR2 SVGAGI. Between the trimmed V and J ends, which lost 0 bases and 0 bases, there was a span of 6 bases. The CDR3 has 15 amino acids. The CDR3 nucleotides are TGTGCCAGCAGTTACTCGGGGGACTCTGGAAACACCATATATTTT. Encoded protein: CASSYSGDSGNTIYF.

The chain couples TRBV7-2 to TRBJ2-7; no clear D gene. Per the germline V gene, CDR1 is SGHTA and CDR2 is FQGNSA. This CDR3 contains 14 residues. The germline V and J ends were trimmed by 6 bases and 1 base, with 13 bases remaining between them. The CDR3 protein is CASRYTVTSYEQYF. The CDR3 DNA is TGTGCCAGCAGGTATACAGTTACTTCCTACGAGCAGTACTTC.

CDR3 residues: CASSFVDRAGYEQYF. CDR3 bases: TGCGCCAGCAGCTTTGTGGACAGGGCTGGGTACGAGCAGTACTTC. The chain uses TRBV5-1 and TRBJ2-7, with 8 bases that match TRBD1. Germline assignment: CDR1 SGHRS and CDR2 YFSETQ. Trimming took 2 bases from V and 4 from J; bases not matched to a gene: 8. CDR3 length: 15 residues.

This clone has a single count. The genes are TRBV29-1 and TRBJ2-1; the match to TRBD1 covers 10 bases. V lost 4 bases to trimming and J lost 8 bases; unmatched junction nucleotides: 14. This CDR3 is 16 amino acids long. Germline V gene lookup returns CDR1 SQVTM and CDR2 ANQGSEA. The CDR3, as DNA: TGCAGCGTTGGGGGGACAGGGGTCTTAACTCGCGATGAGCAGTTCTTC. Protein sequence: CSVGGTGVLTRDEQFF.

On this clone itself: The identical CDR3 is also encoded by other nucleotide sequences in the sample. The chain recombines TRBV7-9 with TRBJ1-1; D is uncertain. The ends were cut back, 5 bases at V and 7 bases at J, with 11 bases in the middle. There are 12 residues in the CDR3. Germline CDR1 SEHNR, CDR2 FQNEAQ (reference sequence). CDR3 bases: TGTGCCAGCAGCCTCGGGGAGGTTGAAGCTTTCTTT. Amino acids: CASSLGEVEAFF.

The CDR3 nucleotides are TGCAGTGCCCTCCGACTAGTTGAAGCTTTCTTT. It is translated as CSALRLVEAFF. This rearrangement joins TRBV20-1 to TRBJ1-1; D remains unclear. With 6 bases removed from V and 7 bases from J, the gap between germline ends came to 12 bases. In germline, CDR1 is DFQATT, CDR2 SNEGSKA (reference sequence). The CDR3 extends over 11 amino acids.